This TCR beta chain emerged from a study of blood T cell repertoires in COVID-19. Study overall: Cohort 3 donors counted as recovered after two negative PCRs, clearance, or resolved symptoms. Some COVID-19 samples were acute and others convalescent; all came from the United States, Italy and Spain. The analysed material was cDNA or gDNA that came from T cells, B-cell-depleted T cells, or PBMCs.

The length of the CDR3 is 13 residues. In germline, CDR1 is ENHRY, CDR2 SYGVKD. V lost 4 bases and J lost 9; bases outside the gene matches: 4. Produced via immunoSEQ multiplex PCR; TCRdb's table is partial and in-frame only. The sample includes a few hundred thousand clones, around 87% of them seen just once. The receptor was derived from a man aged 40-55 years in a cohort exposed to, infected with or recovered from COVID-19 (not recorded which). Material: PBMCs or T cells enriched from blood (not recorded which). The chain joins TRBV10-3 to TRBJ1-3; 9 bases map to TRBD1. The CDR3 loop is CAISAGQGFTIYF. CDR3 DNA: TGTGCCATCAGTGCGGGACAGGGTTTCACCATATATTTT.